The following is a T cell receptor (beta chain) sequence with its context. In the same sample, other DNA sequences code for this CDR3. TCRdb's copy holds only in-frame clones and misses some; the assay was immunoSEQ multiplex PCR. The data hold roughly 100,000 clones, with roughly 89% observed a single time. This record comes from a study of control samples from healthy donors and cancer patients. CDR3 length equals 14 residues. Between the trimmed V and J ends, which lost 0 bases and 8 bases, there was a span of 14 bases. Per germline, CDR1 SGHRS and CDR2 YFSETQ. The rearrangement uses TRBV5-1 and TRBJ1-1; possibly TRBD1 for D (5 bases). This clonotype originated in a man younger than 40 in good health. Source material: blood. The CDR3 is CASSLVGGVTEAFF. The CDR3 DNA sequence: TGCGCCAGCAGCTTGGTGGGGGGGGTAACCGAAGCTTTCTTT.